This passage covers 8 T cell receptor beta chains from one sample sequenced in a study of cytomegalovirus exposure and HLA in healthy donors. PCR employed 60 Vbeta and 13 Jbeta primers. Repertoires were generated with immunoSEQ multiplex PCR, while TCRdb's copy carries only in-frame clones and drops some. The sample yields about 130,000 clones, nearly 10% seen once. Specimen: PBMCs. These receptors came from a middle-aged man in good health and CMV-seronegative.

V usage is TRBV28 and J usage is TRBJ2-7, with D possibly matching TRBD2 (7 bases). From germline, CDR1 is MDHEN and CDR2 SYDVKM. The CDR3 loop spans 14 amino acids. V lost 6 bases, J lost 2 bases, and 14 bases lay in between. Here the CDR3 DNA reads TGTGCCAGCAGGGGGACCGGGGGGCCCTACGAGCAGTACTTC. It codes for CASRGTGGPYEQYF. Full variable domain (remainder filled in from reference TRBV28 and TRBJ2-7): DVKVTQSSRYLVKRTGEKVFLECVQDMDHENMFWYRQDPGLGLRLIYFSYDVKMKEKGDIPEGYSVSREKKERFSLILESASTNQTSMYLCASRGTGGPYEQYFGPGTRLTVT.

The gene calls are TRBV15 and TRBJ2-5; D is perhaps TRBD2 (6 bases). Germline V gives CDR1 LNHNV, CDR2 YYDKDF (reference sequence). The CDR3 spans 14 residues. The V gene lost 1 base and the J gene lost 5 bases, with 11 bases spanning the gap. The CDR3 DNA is TGTGCCACCAGCAGAGGAGGTGGGGGGGAGACCCAGTACTTC. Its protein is CATSRGGGGETQYF.

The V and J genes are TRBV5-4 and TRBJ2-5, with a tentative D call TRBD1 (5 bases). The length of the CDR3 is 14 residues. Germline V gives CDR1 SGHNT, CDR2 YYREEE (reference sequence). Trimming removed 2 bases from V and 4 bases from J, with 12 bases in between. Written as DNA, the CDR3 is TGTGCCAGCAGCTTCGATCAGGGTACAGAGACCCAGTACTTC. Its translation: CASSFDQGTETQYF.

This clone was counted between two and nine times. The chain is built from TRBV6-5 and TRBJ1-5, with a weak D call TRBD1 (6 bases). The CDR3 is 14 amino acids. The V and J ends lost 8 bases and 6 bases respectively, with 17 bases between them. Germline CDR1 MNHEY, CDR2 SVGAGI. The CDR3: CASRGGALGQPQHF. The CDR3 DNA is TGTGCCAGCCGCGGGGGGGCGCTAGGTCAGCCCCAGCATTTT.

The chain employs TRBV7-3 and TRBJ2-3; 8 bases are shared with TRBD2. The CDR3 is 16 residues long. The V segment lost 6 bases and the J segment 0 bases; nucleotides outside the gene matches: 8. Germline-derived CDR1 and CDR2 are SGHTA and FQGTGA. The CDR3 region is CASSRERGKSTDTQYF. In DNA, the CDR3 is TGTGCCAGCAGTCGTGAGCGGGGGAAAAGCACAGATACGCAGTATTTT.

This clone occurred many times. CDR3 nucleotide sequence: TGTGCCAGCAGTCCGCCAGGTCGATCCCACGAGCAGTACTTC. Protein product: CASSPPGRSHEQYF. The rearrangement links TRBV27 to TRBJ2-7; D is undetermined. V was shortened by 5 bases and J by 5 bases, with 16 bases between the two germline ends. The germline V gene encodes CDR1 MNHEY and CDR2 SMNVEV (reference sequence). The CDR3 sequence is 14 residues long.

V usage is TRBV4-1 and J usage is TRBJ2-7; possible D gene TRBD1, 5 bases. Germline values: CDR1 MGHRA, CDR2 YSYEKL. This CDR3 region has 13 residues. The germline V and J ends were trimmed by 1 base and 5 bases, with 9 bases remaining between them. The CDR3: CASSQASGNEQYF. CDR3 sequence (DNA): TGCGCCAGCAGCCAAGCTTCAGGGAACGAGCAGTACTTC.

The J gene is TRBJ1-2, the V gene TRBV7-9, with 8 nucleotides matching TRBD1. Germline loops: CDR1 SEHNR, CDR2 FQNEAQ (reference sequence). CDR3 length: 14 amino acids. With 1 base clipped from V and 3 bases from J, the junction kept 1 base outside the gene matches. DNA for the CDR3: TGTGCCAGCAGCTTAGGGGGACAGGACTATGGCTACACCTTC. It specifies CASSLGGQDYGYTF. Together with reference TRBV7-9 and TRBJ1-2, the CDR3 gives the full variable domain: DTGVSQNPRHKITKRGQNVTFRCDPISEHNRLYWYRQTLGQGPEFLTYFQNEAQLEKSRLLSDRFSAERPKGSFSTLEIQRTEQGDSAMYLCASSLGGQDYGYTFGSGTRLTVV.